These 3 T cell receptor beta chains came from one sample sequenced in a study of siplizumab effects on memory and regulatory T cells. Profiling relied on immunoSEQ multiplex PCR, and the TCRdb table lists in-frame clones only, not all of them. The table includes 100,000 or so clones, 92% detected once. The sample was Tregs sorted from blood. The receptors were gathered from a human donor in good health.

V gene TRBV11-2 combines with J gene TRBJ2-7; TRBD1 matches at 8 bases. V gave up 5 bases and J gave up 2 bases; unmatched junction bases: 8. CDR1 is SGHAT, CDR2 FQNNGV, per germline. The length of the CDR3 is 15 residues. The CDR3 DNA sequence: TGTGCCAGCAGCATCCAGGGGGCCGGACCCTACGAGCAGTACTTC. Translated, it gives CASSIQGAGPYEQYF.

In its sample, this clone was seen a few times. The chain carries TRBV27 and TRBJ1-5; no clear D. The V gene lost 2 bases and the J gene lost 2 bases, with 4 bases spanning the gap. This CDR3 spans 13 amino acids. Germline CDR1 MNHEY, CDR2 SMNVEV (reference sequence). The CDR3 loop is CASSLRGNQPQHF. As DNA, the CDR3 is TGTGCCAGCAGTTTACGTGGCAATCAGCCCCAGCATTTT.

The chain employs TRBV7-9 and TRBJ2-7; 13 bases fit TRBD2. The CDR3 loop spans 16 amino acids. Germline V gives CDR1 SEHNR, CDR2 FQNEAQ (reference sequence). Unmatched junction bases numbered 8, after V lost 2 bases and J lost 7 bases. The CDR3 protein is CASSLKGTSGTGEQYF. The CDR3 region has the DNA TGTGCCAGCAGCTTAAAGGGGACTAGCGGGACGGGTGAGCAGTACTTC.